This T cell receptor beta chain came from a study of blood T cell repertoires in COVID-19. The CDR3 totals 14 residues. Germline values: CDR1 SGHRS, CDR2 YFSETQ. V was clipped by 7 bases and J by 5 bases, with 18 bases between them. The repertoire was sequenced with immunoSEQ multiplex PCR; TCRdb's copy has only in-frame clones and lacks some. This table has fewer than 450,000 clones, about 90% appearing once. V and J are TRBV5-1 and TRBJ1-1; possibly TRBD1 for D (5 bases). The receptor was isolated from a man aged 18 to 29 who had recovered from COVID-19. Sequencing was done on a sample of PBMCs or T cells enriched from blood (not recorded which). The DNA of the CDR3 is TGCGCCAGCTGGGAGGGACGGACGGGTACTGAAGCTTTCTTT. Protein product: CASWEGRTGTEAFF.